A selection of T cell receptor beta chains follows, all from one sample in a study of T cell changes during pregnancy in multiple sclerosis. Only in-frame clones appear in the TCRdb table, and some are missing; sequencing was by immunoSEQ multiplex PCR. The sample has fewer than 85,000 clones, 94% seen once. This material consisted of peripheral blood, taken in the third trimester of pregnancy. These receptors all come from a female donor with multiple sclerosis, enrolled in a pregnancy study. Both conserved end residues are trimmed from each CDR3. Part of the rows lack a size; the others show once, few, many or a class for expanded clones.

clone size,V gene,J gene,CDR3 length,CDR3 protein
-,TRBV7-3,TRBJ1-1,13,ASSLGGWENTEAF
-,TRBV5-1,TRBJ1-5,14,ASSTGTDPSNQPQH
-,TRBV2,TRBJ1-5,13,ASSGGDPGVWPQH
-,TRBV5-1,TRBJ1-1,13,ASSLGAGTYTEAF
-,TRBV7-9,TRBJ2-5,13,ASSLEFGGRGTQY
-,TRBV11-2,TRBJ1-2,14,ASSVSSGQGWEGYT
-,TRBV19,TRBJ1-2,13,ASSVDSESNYGYT
-,TRBV10-1,TRBJ1-5,16,ASLTLQVPSGNHQPQH
-,TRBV2,TRBJ1-2,12,ASSEALRGYGYT
-,TRBV2,TRBJ1-2,14,ASSEARQPEGYGYT
-,TRBV6-5,TRBJ2-5,11,ASSLDREETQY
once,TRBV6-5,TRBJ2-1,13,ASSAGTGVLNEQF
-,TRBV6-5,TRBJ2-1,14,ASSSPPGQGHNEQF
-,TRBV29-1,TRBJ1-1,10,SVVFRGTEAF
once,TRBV5-1,TRBJ2-5,12,ASSLGLPEETQY
-,TRBV27,TRBJ2-7,11,ATARTGYYEQY
-,TRBV4-1,TRBJ2-7,15,ASSQADSGGPSYEQY
once,TRBV7-9,TRBJ1-3,14,ASSLILQNSGNTIY
-,TRBV6-5,TRBJ1-3,12,ASVSRGPGNTIY
-,TRBV9,TRBJ2-7,17,ASSAPAGSGGLRSYEQY
-,TRBV7-2,TRBJ1-3,13,ASSYRDRQGNTIY
-,TRBV5-1,TRBJ2-5,10,ASSPVGETQY
once,TRBV6-1,TRBJ2-1,13,ASSETSGGYNEQF
-,TRBV6-1,TRBJ2-7,12,ASSEGQGSYEQY
-,TRBV27,TRBJ1-5,13,ASSSAGGSNQPQH
-,TRBV9,TRBJ2-2,15,ASTGVGRPVGDGELF
few,TRBV19,TRBJ1-2,12,ASIRRSEAGGYT
-,TRBV11-2,TRBJ2-7,16,ASSLVWATETFLDEQY
few,TRBV11-2,TRBJ1-1,13,ASSLAPTANTEAF
-,TRBV2,TRBJ2-1,15,ASSYLTPGTVVNEQF
-,TRBV9,TRBJ2-3,12,ASSGGGYTDTQY
-,TRBV4-2,TRBJ1-3,12,ASSQGASGNTIY
-,TRBV7-2,TRBJ2-5,14,ASSSPSGGASETQY
-,TRBV27,TRBJ2-1,12,ATGGGASLNEQF
-,TRBV5-4,TRBJ2-5,13,ASSLGTGFQETQY
-,TRBV7-8,TRBJ1-5,15,ASSLELVGLANQPQH
-,TRBV9,TRBJ1-1,12,ASSVGTLNTEAF
-,TRBV15,TRBJ2-7,12,ATSVLRGATEQY
once,TRBV6-5,TRBJ2-1,14,ASSYLLAGGDVVRF
few,TRBV19,TRBJ1-5,14,ASSDGETGVTQPQH
-,TRBV5-5,TRBJ2-7,11,ASSLATTYEQY
once,TRBV27,TRBJ1-6,13,ASKPGGAGNSPLH
-,TRBV10-3,TRBJ2-3,10,AISEGGPSQY
-,TRBV5-6,TRBJ1-1,11,ASTPTRGTEAF
once,TRBV4-2,TRBJ2-7,13,ASSQLPQGFNEQY
-,TRBV6-1,TRBJ1-6,8,ASTFSPLH
-,TRBV27,TRBJ2-2,12,ASSKQGNTGELF
-,TRBV9,TRBJ1-1,18,ASSVGSWEGPGLIGTEAF
-,TRBV21-1,TRBJ1-5,15,ASSKDPNGQINQPQH
-,TRBV2,TRBJ2-2,13,ASRADRSNTGELF
-,TRBV5-1,TRBJ2-7,13,ASRGNGHVSYEQY